Sequencing of this T cell receptor beta chain was carried out in a study of T cells in Graves' hyperthyroidism and ophthalmopathy. TCR beta CDR3 region amplification was performed from RNA transcripts. Initially, a first-round RT-PCR of the TCR CDR3 employed the HTBI primer set. TCRdb called the multiplex PCR reads again in MiXCR, with one record for every CDR3 protein. This table has 400,000 to 600,000 distinct CDR3 sequences, about 16% appearing once. V lost 4 bases and J lost 0; bases outside the gene matches: 12. Germline assignment: CDR1 SEHNR and CDR2 FQNEAQ (reference sequence). This CDR3 contains 19 residues.

The sequenced sample was blood. The chain links TRBV7-9 to TRBJ2-6; 7 bases are shared with TRBD1. The source of this sequence is a woman in her twenties or thirties with Graves' ophthalmopathy. For the CDR3, the DNA is TGTGCCAGCAGCTACCGACAGGGTGAAGCGGTCTCTGGGGCCAACGTCCTGACTTTC. This codes for CASSYRQGEAVSGANVLTF. The entire variable domain, with the rest obtained from reference TRBV7-9 and TRBJ2-6, is as follows: DTGVSQNPRHKITKRGQNVTFRCDPISEHNRLYWYRQTLGQGPEFLTYFQNEAQLEKSRLLSDRFSAERPKGSFSTLEIQRTEQGDSAMYLCASSYRQGEAVSGANVLTFGAGSRLTVL.